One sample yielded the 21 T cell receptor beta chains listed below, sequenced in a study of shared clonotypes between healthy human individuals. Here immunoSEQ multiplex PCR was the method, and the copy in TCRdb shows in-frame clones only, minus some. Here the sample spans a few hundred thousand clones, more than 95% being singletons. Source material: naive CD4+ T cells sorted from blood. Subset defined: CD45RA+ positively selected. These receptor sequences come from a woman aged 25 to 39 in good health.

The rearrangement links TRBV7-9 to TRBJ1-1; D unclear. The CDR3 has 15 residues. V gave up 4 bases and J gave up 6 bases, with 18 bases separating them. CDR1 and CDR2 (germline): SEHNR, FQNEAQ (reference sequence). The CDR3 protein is CASSSLGSLDSEAFF. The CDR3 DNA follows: TGTGCCAGCAGCTCCTTGGGGAGCCTAGATTCTGAAGCTTTCTTT.

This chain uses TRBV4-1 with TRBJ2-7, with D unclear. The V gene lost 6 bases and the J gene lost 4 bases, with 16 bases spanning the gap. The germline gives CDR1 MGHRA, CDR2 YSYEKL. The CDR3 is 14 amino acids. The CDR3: CASRPGPGGYEQYF. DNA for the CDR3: TGCGCCAGCAGACCCGGTCCCGGTGGATACGAGCAGTACTTC.

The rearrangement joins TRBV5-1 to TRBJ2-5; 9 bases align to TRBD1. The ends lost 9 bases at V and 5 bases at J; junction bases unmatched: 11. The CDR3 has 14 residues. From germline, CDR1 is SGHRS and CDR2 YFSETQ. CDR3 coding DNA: TGCGCCACCAGGCCACAGGGGGCTGTGGAGACCCAGTACTTC. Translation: CATRPQGAVETQYF.

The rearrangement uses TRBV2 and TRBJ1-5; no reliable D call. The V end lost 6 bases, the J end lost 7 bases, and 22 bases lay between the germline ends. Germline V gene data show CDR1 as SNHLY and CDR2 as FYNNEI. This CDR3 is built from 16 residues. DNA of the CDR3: TGTGCCAGCAGACCGGCGCCGGTAGCACTTGGGCAGCCCCAGCATTTT. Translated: CASRPAPVALGQPQHF.

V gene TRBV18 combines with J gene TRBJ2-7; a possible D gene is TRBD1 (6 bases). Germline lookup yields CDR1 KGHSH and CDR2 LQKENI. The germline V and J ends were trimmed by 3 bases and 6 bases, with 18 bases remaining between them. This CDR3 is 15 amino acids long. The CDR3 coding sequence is TGTGCCAGCTCACCCCTTTCACAGGGACACACCGAGCAGTACTTC. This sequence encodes CASSPLSQGHTEQYF.

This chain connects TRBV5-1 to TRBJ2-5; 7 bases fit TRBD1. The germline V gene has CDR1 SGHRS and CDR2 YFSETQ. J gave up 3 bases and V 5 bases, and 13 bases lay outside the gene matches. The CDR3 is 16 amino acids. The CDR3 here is CASRRGGTVIEETQYF. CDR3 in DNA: TGCGCCAGCAGGAGGGGTGGGACAGTAATCGAAGAGACCCAGTACTTC.

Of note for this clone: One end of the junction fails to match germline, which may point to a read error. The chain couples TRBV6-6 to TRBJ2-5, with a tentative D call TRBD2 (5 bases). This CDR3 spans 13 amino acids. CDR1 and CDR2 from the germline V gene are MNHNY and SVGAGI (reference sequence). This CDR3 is CASSYTKEARLNF. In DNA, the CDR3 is TGTGCCAGCAGTTACACCAAGGAGGCCCGGCTAAACTTC.

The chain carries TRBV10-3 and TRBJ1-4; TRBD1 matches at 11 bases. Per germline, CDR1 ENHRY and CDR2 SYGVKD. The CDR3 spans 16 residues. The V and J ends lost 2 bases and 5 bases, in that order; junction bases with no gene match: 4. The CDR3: CAISELDRGRNEKLFF. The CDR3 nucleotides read TGTGCCATCAGTGAGCTGGACAGGGGGCGAAATGAAAAACTGTTTTTT.

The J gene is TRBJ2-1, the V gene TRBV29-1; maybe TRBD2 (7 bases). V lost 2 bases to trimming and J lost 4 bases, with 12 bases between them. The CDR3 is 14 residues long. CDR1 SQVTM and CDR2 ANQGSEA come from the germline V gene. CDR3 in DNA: TGCAGCGTTGAAAGGGGGGGAGGGTACAATGAGCAGTTCTTC. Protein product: CSVERGGGYNEQFF.

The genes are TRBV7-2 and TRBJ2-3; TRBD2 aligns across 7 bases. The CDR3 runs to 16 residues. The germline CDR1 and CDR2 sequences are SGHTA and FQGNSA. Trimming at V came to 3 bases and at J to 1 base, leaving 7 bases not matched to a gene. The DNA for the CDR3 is TGTGCCAGCAGCTTGTGTGGAACTAGCGGCACAGATACGCAGTATTTT. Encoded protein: CASSLCGTSGTDTQYF.

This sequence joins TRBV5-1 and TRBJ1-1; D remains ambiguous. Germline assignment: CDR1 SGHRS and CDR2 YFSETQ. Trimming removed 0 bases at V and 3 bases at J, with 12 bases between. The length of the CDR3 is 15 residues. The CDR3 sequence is CASSLVAVTDTEAFF. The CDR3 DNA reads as TGCGCCAGCAGCTTGGTGGCGGTGACGGACACTGAAGCTTTCTTT.

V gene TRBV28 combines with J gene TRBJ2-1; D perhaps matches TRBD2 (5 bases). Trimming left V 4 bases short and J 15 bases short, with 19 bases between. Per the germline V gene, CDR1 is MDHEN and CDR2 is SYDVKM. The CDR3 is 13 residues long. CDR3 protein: CASSSPTPPGVFF. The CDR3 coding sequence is TGTGCCAGCAGTTCCCCCACACCGCCCGGGGTGTTCTTC.

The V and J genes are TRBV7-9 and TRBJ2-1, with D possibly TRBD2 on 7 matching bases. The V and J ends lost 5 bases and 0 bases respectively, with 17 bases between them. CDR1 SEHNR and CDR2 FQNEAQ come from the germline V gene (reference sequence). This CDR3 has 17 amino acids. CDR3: CASSASRGGSSYNEQFF. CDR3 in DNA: TGTGCCAGCAGCGCCTCAAGGGGGGGGAGCTCCTACAATGAGCAGTTCTTC. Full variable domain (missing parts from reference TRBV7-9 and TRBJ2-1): DTGVSQNPRHKITKRGQNVTFRCDPISEHNRLYWYRQTLGQGPEFLTYFQNEAQLEKSRLLSDRFSAERPKGSFSTLEIQRTEQGDSAMYLCASSASRGGSSYNEQFFGPGTRLTVL.

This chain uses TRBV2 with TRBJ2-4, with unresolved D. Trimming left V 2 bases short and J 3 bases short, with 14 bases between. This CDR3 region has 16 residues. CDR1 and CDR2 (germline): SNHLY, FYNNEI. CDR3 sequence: CASSESRTKGKNIQYF. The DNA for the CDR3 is TGTGCCAGCAGTGAATCAAGGACGAAAGGCAAAAACATTCAGTACTTC.

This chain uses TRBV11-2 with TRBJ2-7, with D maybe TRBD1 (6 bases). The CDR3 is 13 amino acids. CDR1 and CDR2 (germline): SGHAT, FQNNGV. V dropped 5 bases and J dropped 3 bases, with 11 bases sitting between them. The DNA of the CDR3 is TGTGCCAGCAGCCCTACAGGGTACTACGAGCAGTACTTC. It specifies CASSPTGYYEQYF.

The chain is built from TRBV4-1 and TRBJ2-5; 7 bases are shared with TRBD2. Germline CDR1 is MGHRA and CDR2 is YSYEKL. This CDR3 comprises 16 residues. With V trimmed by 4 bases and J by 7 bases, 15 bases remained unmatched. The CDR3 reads CASSPYSGGRVGTQYF. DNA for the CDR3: TGCGCCAGCAGCCCCTACTCGGGAGGCCGGGTAGGGACCCAGTACTTC.

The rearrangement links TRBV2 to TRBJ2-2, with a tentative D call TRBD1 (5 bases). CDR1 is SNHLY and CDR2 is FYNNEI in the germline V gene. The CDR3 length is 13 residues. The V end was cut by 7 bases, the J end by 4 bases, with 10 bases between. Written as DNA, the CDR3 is TGTGCCAGCACTAAACAGGTCACCGGGGAGCTGTTTTTT. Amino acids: CASTKQVTGELFF.

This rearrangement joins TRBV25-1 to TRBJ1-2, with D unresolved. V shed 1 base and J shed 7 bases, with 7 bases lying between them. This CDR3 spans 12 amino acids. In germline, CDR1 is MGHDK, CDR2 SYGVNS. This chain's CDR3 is CASSESMVGYTF. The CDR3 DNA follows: TGTGCCAGCAGTGAATCAATGGTTGGCTACACCTTC.

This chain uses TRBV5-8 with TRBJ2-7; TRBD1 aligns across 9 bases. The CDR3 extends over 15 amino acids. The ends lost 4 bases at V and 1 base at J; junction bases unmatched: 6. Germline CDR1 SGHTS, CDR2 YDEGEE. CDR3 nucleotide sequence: TGTGCCAGCAGCCGAGCCGGGACAGGGTCCTACGAGCAGTACTTC. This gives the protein CASSRAGTGSYEQYF.

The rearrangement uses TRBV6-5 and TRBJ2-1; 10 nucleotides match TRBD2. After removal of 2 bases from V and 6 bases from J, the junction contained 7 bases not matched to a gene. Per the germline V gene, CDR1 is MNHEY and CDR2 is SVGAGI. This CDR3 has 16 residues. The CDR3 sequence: CASSYQAGGPINEQFF. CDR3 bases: TGTGCCAGCAGTTACCAAGCGGGAGGGCCCATCAATGAGCAGTTCTTC.

The CDR3: CAISESSGRDTGELFF. In DNA form, the CDR3 reads TGTGCCATCAGTGAGTCCAGCGGGAGAGACACCGGGGAGCTGTTTTTT. The gene calls are TRBV10-3 and TRBJ2-2, with 8 bases aligning to TRBD2. This CDR3 has 16 amino acids. The germline V gene has CDR1 ENHRY and CDR2 SYGVKD. V was pared by 0 bases and J by 3 bases, with 3 bases of the junction left unmatched.